This record covers a single T cell receptor beta chain. The antigen remains undetermined. The PCR used 60 Vbeta and 13 Jbeta primers. Sequencing was performed with immunoSEQ multiplex PCR; in TCRdb, only in-frame clones are kept and a portion is missing. The specimen's table records 200,000 or so clones. Everyone who donated was a healthy bone marrow donor. The CDR3 totals 16 residues. Germline loops: CDR1 ENHRY, CDR2 SYGVKD. Unmatched junction bases numbered 15, after V lost 9 bases and J lost 1 base. The sample belongs to a study of cytomegalovirus exposure and HLA in healthy donors. Study results and caveats: The authors judged a highly shared variant cluster likely a sequencing artifact. Cytomegalovirus status was reportedly diagnosed by the classifier with high specificity and sensitivity.

The sample was PBMCs. The gene calls are TRBV10-3 and TRBJ2-7; 7 bases are a match to TRBD1. The sequence was obtained from a girl aged 2-15 years in good health and CMV-seropositive. CDR3 amino acids: CAIQPTTGSQSYEQYF. In DNA form, the CDR3 reads TGTGCCATTCAGCCAACGACAGGGAGCCAATCCTACGAGCAGTACTTC.